This paragraph reports one TCR beta chain. This clonotype was seen a handful of times. The clone's antigen remains unknown. Per-nucleotide qualities are absent, and no much larger clonotype sits a single base away. Sequencing used an Illumina NovaSeq 6000. cDNA libraries for TCRalpha and TCRbeta were prepared by 5'RACE using constant-segment primers, with sample barcodes and unique molecular identifiers added. Trizol reagent was used to extract RNA from every sample. Libraries were amplified in two PCR steps, with a second sample barcode and Illumina TruSeq adapters added in the second step. Sequencing of libraries was performed on an Illumina NovaSeq with 2 x 150 bp paired-end reads. Per the authors' processing: With migec v1.2.7, reads were demultiplexed and then collapsed into UMI-guided consensus sequences. Using mixcr v2.1.11, UMI consensuses were aligned to TRA and TRB V and J templates and then assembled into clonotypes. A clonotype was counted as expanded or contracted only when both edgeR and NoisET called the clonotype significant, with the noise models trained on biological replicates. For edgeR calls, a false discovery rate-adjusted p below 0.01 and a log2 fold-change threshold of 1 were applied. As an exploratory analysis of dynamics, PCA with hierarchical clustering was applied to max-normalized trajectories of the 1000 most abundant clonotypes. Each responding clone was given a CD4 or CD8 phenotype based on the CD4+ and CD8+ repertoires, which had been sequenced separately. TCRdb reprocessing: public reads trimmed at Q25 with fastp, clones called with MiXCR, in-frame beta chains kept. Merged by CDR3 protein, the rows form single entries marked with the most common genes and DNA. The V and J calls follow TCRdb's processing rather than the paper's. The sample table shows under 300,000 distinct CDR3 sequences, and over 8.5% are seen once. The ten most abundant clones make up 20% to 25% of the sample.

PBMCs were isolated by Ficoll-Paque density gradient centrifugation. This sample is drawn from a study of T-cell memory formation after mild COVID-19 (dated by TCRdb to the early 2020s). About the full investigation: TCR sequence clusters from the two donors were largely donor specific. Longitudinal TCRalpha and TCRbeta repertoire sequencing tracked T-cell clones expanding and contracting after mild COVID-19 in a couple of donors. The cohort was made up of two young adult volunteers, one female and one male, who were previously healthy.

The trim is 5 bases for V and 10 bases for J, with a gap of 21 bases between the germline ends. The CDR3 contains 16 residues, cysteine and phenylalanine counted. Only the CDR3 portion is preserved as DNA: 48 bases, with reading frame beginning at the first base. CDR1 and CDR2 were assigned from the germline V gene as MGHDK and SYGVNS. General findings and caveats noted by the study authors: Contracting CD4+ clones were located mainly in the CM and EM memory subsets, whereas CD8+ clones were found to be enriched in EMRA. Clones that contracted from day 15 to 85 showed balanced CD4/CD8 phenotypes, whereas a second wave of clones that expanded from day 15 to 37 leaned towards CD4+. The second-wave clones that peaked on day 37 were not confirmed to be SARS-CoV-2 specific. Some responding clones were found in pre-infection memory, which suggests that pre-existing cross-reactive memory T cells took part in the SARS-CoV-2 response. Only a couple of mild cases were covered in the study, and larger cohorts including severe cases with pre-infection samples were considered necessary.

Sequenced: PBMCs or a T cell subset sorted from them (not recorded which). This chain joins TRBV25-1 to TRBJ1-6; D gene: possibly TRBD1, on 5 matching bases. The sequence was obtained from a man between 18 and 29 years old who had mild COVID-19 (a few samples of this study predate the infection). The sample titles of this study are shuffled in the database, so cell type and time point are left out; the donor was told from shared clones. The bases are TGTGCCAGCAGTATGAATAGGGCAGGGATGGGATCACCCCTCCACTTT. Its translation reads: CASSMNRAGMGSPLHF.